This TCR beta chain was recovered during a study of cytomegalovirus exposure and HLA in healthy donors. Study findings and constraints: Some highly shared sequence variants likely arose as a pipeline artifact.

This clone appeared a single time. Its antigen remains unidentified. Use of 60 Vbeta and 13 Jbeta primers characterized the PCR. Profiling relied on immunoSEQ multiplex PCR, and the TCRdb table lists in-frame clones only, not all of them. The sample lists 90,000 to 150,000 clones, roughly 70% occurring once. CDR1 and CDR2 from the germline V gene are MNHNY and SVGAGI (reference sequence). The CDR3 has 15 residues. The V gene lost 5 bases and the J gene lost 9 bases, with 20 bases spanning the gap. Healthy bone marrow donors formed the donor group. The sequence derives from a woman aged 40-49 years in good health and CMV-seropositive. Material: PBMCs. J is TRBJ1-5 and V is TRBV6-6; D unclear. The CDR3 is CASSRTKLRGAPQHF. The CDR3, as DNA: TGTGCCAGCAGTCGTACCAAACTCCGGGGAGCGCCCCAGCATTTT.